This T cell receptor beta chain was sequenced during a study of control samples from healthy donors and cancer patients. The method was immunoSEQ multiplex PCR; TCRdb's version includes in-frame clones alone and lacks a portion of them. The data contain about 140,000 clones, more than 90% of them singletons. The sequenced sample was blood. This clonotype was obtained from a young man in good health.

CDR3 DNA sequence: TGTGCCAGTGGGACAGGGTGGTCCGGGGCCAACGTCCTGACTTTC. Translation: CASGTGWSGANVLTF. The chain combines TRBV2 with TRBJ2-6; 9 bases are shared with TRBD1. Per germline, CDR1 SNHLY and CDR2 FYNNEI. CDR3 length: 15 amino acids. Trimming removed 9 bases from V and 4 bases from J; junction bases left unmatched: 7.